The following is a TCR beta chain sequence with its context. Its antigen is unknown. With 6 bases clipped from V and 3 bases from J, the junction kept 13 bases outside the gene matches. Per germline, CDR1 SNHLY and CDR2 FYNNEI. The CDR3 has 16 residues. Using its own MiXCR run on the reads, TCRdb lists one record per CDR3 protein. The table has about 700,000 distinct CDR3 sequences, around a third seen once. These data originate in a study of T cell repertoires in cytomegalovirus infection. The chain uses TRBV2 and TRBJ1-2; 7 nucleotides agree with TRBD1. The sequence derives from a human donor in good health (CMV status not recorded). Some clones in this sample may be carry-over from other donors' samples. Sequenced here: cultured PBMCs, sampled from culture after CMV antigen stimulation. For the CDR3, the DNA is TGTGCCAGCAGCCCCGCAGGGGGGGGGCTTGACTATGGCTACACCTTC. Encoded protein: CASSPAGGGLDYGYTF.